This TCR beta chain appears in the sequencing data of a study of shared clonotypes between healthy human individuals. Method: immunoSEQ multiplex PCR; TCRdb's copy keeps in-frame clones and lacks some. The sample records about 1.4 million clones, around 97% being singletons. Study-level results: In this cohort, only blood was sampled, and tissue repertoires likely differ.

Remarks on this clone: No antigen is known for it.

V gave up 0 bases and J gave up 6 bases, with 8 bases separating them. Per the germline V gene, CDR1 is SGHNT and CDR2 is YENEEA. The CDR3 covers 14 residues. This chain joins TRBV11-3 and TRBJ2-2; D remains ambiguous. The source material was naive CD4+ T cells sorted from blood. Sample subset: CD45RA+ positively selected. The receptor was derived from a man between 25 and 39 years old in good health. Here the CDR3 DNA reads TGTGCCAGCAGCTTAGATCCGAGTTCCGGGGAGCTGTTTTTT. Amino acids: CASSLDPSSGELFF.